Listed below are T cell receptor beta chains from one sample, sequenced in a study of OX40 agonist ivuxolimab in advanced cancers. Assay: immunoSEQ multiplex PCR; the TCRdb copy retains only in-frame clones and omits some. Of approximately 63,000 clones listed, 80% to 90% are singletons. The sample was CD4+ or CD8+ T cells sorted from blood, taken in a trial of the OX40 agonist ivuxolimab. The source is an adult with an advanced solid tumor such as melanoma, head and neck, liver or kidney cancer. Both conserved end residues are part of each CDR3. The order of the fields is D gene, clone size, J gene, V gene, CDR3 protein, CDR3 DNA. The D gene is left open where the match is weak. Not all rows give a size; the values are once, few, many and, for expanded clones, a class.

>NA|NA|TRBJ2-4|TRBV5-6
CASSPEGGNIQYF
TGTGCCAGCAGCCCCGAGGGGGGAAACATTCAGTACTTC
>NA|NA|TRBJ2-4|TRBV4-1
CASSDLAKNIQYF
TGCGCCAGCAGCGATTTAGCCAAAAACATTCAGTACTTC
>NA|few|TRBJ2-2|TRBV5-4
CASSFGDTGELFF
TGTGCCAGCAGCTTTGGGGACACCGGGGAGCTGTTTTTT
>TRBD1|once|TRBJ2-5|TRBV28
CASSLWGGQGRIQETQYF
TGTGCCAGCAGTTTATGGGGGGGACAGGGCCGAATCCAAGAGACCCAGTACTTC
>NA|NA|TRBJ2-3|TRBV5-6
CASSLDLTWDTQYF
TGTGCCAGCAGCTTGGACCTGACGTGGGATACGCAGTATTTT
>NA|NA|TRBJ1-2|TRBV19
CASSIPGTNYGYTF
TGTGCCAGTAGTATTCCGGGGACTAACTATGGCTACACCTTC
>TRBD1|NA|TRBJ2-3|TRBV4-1
CASSQGPTGGTDTQYF
TGCGCCAGCAGCCAAGGGCCGACAGGGGGCACAGATACGCAGTATTTT
>NA|NA|TRBJ2-1|TRBV4-3
CASSAGTLYNEQFF
TGCGCCAGCAGCGCCGGGACTCTCTACAATGAGCAGTTCTTC
>TRBD2|NA|TRBJ2-1|TRBV5-8
CASSLLAADYNEQFF
TGTGCCAGCAGCTTACTAGCGGCTGACTACAATGAGCAGTTCTTC
>NA|NA|TRBJ2-1|TRBV6-5
CASSQVPSYNEQFF
TGTGCCAGCAGCCAAGTTCCCTCCTACAATGAGCAGTTCTTC
>TRBD1|once|TRBJ2-1|TRBV15
CATEPGQGAREQFF
TGTGCCACCGAGCCGGGACAGGGGGCTCGGGAGCAGTTCTTC
>NA|NA|TRBJ2-5|TRBV27
CASSLSGETQYF
TGTGCCAGCAGTTTGAGTGGGGAGACCCAGTACTTC
>NA|NA|TRBJ2-1|TRBV11-2
CASSLNEQFF
TGTGCCAGCAGCTTAAATGAGCAGTTCTTC
>NA|NA|TRBJ1-3|TRBV5-6
CASSSGYTIYF
TGTGCCAGCAGCTCGGGTTACACCATATATTTT